This TCR beta chain comes out of a study of low-dose radiotherapy and immunotherapy resistance in tumors. Across the whole study: Cyclophosphamide infusions of 200 mg/m2 came every two weeks, one day before radiation-immunotherapy.

The time point here: after trial treatment. The treatment here: LDRT plus nivolumab, ipilimumab, low-dose cyclophosphamide and aspirin (RACIN trial). Treatment combined nivolumab, ipilimumab, aspirin, low-dose cyclophosphamide and low-dose radiotherapy in a dose-escalation trial. The CDR3 totals 13 residues. V was pared by 3 bases and J by 3 bases, with 10 bases between. The germline V gene has CDR1 SGHRS and CDR2 YFSETQ. First-strand cDNA relied on TRAV- and TRBV-specific primers spanning alpha and beta chains. TCRs were put through 20 PCR cycles of amplification with Phusion. A constant-region primer and the V-primer adapter served as the primer pair. TCRdb re-analysed the reads in MiXCR, keeping a single row per CDR3 protein. The sample consists of under 110,000 distinct CDR3 sequences, 20% of them appearing once.

The material sequenced was PBMCs, taken after low-dose radiotherapy plus immunotherapy. The clonotype originates from a male donor with prostate cancer. The rearrangement joins TRBV5-1 to TRBJ2-7; D possibly corresponds to TRBD2 (7 bases). The CDR3 loop is CASSYRDYYEQYF. In DNA form, the CDR3 reads TGCGCCAGCAGCTACAGGGACTACTACGAGCAGTACTTC.